Included here is one TCR beta chain sequence, with context. The target antigen is unknown. This record comes from a study of vaccination and CD4 T cells after COVID-19. The time point: late sampling 161 to 241 days after vaccination in three convalescent patients. Treatment noted: approximately nine-day PBMC culture with coronavirus spike peptide pools or control peptides (ViraFEST assay). Positive PCR dates covered March to December 2020, before US Alpha, Beta and Delta variants. The CDR3 contains 15 residues. Germline-derived CDR1 and CDR2 are SGHTA and FQGNSA. V was clipped by 4 bases and J by 10 bases, with 17 bases between them. The study sequenced cultured CD4+ T cell DNA using the Oncomine TCR Beta short-read assay. CD4+ T cells were cultured, and genomic DNA was extracted from them. One entry per CDR3 protein, called by TCRdb with MiXCR from the PCR reads. The sample has about 21,000 distinct CDR3 sequences, less than 40% seen once.

Sequencing was performed on CD4+ T cells from blood, cultured in vitro, taken about 7 months after SARS-CoV-2 vaccination. The rearrangement joins TRBV7-2 to TRBJ1-6; D gene ambiguous. The receptor comes from a human donor who had recovered from COVID-19. The CDR3 region is CASSYGTVIGSPLHF. The CDR3 DNA reads TGTGCCAGCAGCTACGGAACCGTTATTGGGTCACCCCTCCACTTT.